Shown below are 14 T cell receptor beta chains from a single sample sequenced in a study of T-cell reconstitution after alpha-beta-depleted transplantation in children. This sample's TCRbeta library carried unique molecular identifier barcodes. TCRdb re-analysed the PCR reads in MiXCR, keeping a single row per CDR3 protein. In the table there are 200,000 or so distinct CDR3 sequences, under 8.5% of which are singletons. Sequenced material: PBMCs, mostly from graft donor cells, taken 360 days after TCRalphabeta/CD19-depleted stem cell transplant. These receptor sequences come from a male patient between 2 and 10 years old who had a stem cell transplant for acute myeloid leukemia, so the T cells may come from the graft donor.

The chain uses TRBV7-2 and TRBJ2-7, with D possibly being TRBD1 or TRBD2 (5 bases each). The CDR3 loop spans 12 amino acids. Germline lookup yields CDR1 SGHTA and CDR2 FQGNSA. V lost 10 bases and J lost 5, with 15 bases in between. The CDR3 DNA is TGTGCCACAGGGAGCCATCTTAACGAGCAGTACTTC. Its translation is CATGSHLNEQYF.

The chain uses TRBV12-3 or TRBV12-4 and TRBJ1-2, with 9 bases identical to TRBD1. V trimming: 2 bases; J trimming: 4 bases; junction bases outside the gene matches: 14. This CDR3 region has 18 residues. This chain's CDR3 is CASSLLSNGQGKVYGYTF. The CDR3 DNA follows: TGTGCCAGCAGTTTACTTTCTAATGGACAGGGGAAGGTCTATGGCTACACCTTC.

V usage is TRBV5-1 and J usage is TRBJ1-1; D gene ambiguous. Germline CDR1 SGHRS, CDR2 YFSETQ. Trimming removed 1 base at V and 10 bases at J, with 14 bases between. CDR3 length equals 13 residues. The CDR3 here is CASSLMGNPVAFF. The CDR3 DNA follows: TGCGCCAGCAGCTTGATGGGCAATCCGGTAGCTTTCTTT.

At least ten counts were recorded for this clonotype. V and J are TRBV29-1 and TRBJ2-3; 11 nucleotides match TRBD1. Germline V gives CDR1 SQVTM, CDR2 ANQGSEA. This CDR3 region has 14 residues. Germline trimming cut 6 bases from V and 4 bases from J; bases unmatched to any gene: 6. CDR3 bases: TGCAGCGTGGTAAGGGACAGGGGGGCAGATACGCAGTATTTT. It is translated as CSVVRDRGADTQYF.

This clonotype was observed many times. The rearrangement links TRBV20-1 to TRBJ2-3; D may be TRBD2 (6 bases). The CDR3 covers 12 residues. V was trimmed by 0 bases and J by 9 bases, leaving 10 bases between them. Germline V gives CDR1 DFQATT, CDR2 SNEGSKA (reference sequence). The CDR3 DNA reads TGCAGTGCTAGAGATCCGGGGGTAACGCAGTATTTT. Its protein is CSARDPGVTQYF.

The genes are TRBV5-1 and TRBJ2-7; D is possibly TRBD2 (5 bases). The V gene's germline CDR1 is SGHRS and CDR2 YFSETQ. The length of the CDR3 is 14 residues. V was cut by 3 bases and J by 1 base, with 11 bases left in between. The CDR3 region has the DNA TGCGCCAGCAGCTCCGGACTGGAGTCCTACGAGCAGTACGTC. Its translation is CASSSGLESYEQYV.

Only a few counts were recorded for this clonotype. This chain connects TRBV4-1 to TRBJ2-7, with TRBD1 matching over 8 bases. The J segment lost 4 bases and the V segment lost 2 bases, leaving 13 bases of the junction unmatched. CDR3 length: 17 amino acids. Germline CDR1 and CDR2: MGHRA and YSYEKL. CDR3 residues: CASSQIHLQGGRYEQYF. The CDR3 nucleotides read TGCGCCAGCAGCCAAATCCATCTACAGGGGGGTAGGTACGAGCAGTACTTC.

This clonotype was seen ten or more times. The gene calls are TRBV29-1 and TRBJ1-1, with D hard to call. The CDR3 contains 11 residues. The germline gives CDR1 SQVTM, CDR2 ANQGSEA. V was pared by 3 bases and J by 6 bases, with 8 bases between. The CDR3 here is CSVDREPEAFF. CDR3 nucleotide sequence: TGCAGCGTTGACCGGGAGCCTGAAGCTTTCTTT.

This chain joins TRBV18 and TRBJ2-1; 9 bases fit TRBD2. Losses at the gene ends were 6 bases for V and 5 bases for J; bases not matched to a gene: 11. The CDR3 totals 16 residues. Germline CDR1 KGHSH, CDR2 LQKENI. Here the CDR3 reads CASSLPSREGNNEQFF. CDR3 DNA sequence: TGTGCCAGCTCCCTTCCCTCGCGGGAGGGTAACAATGAGCAGTTCTTC.

The CDR3 coding sequence is TGCGCCAGCAGCTTGGAGGCTAGCGGGAGACATGAGACCCAGTACTTC. This encodes CASSLEASGRHETQYF. This sequence joins TRBV5-1 and TRBJ2-5, with 10 bases lining up with TRBD2. V lost 0 bases, J lost 5 bases, and 7 bases stayed unmatched. Germline V lookup: CDR1 SGHRS, CDR2 YFSETQ. This CDR3 has 16 amino acids.

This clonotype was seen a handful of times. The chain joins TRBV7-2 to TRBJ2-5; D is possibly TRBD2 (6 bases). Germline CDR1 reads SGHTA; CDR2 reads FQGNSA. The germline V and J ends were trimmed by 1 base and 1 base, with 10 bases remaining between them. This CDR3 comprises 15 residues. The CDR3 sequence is CASSLVGGLQETQYF. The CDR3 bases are TGTGCCAGCAGCTTAGTGGGGGGTCTCCAAGAGACCCAGTACTTC.

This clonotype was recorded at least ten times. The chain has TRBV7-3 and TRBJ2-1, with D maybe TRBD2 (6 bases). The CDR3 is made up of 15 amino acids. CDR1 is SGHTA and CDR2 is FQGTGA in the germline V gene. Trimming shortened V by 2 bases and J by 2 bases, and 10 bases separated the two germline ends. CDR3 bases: TGTGCCAGCAGCTTAGGCGGGGATCCCTACAATGAGCAGTTCTTC. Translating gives CASSLGGDPYNEQFF.

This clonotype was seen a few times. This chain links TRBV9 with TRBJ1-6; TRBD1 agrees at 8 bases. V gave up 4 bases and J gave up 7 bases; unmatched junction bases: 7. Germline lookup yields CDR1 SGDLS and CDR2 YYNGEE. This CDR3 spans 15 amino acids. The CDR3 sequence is CASSTRQGSNSPLHF. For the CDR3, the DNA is TGTGCCAGCAGCACTAGACAGGGGAGCAATTCACCCCTCCACTTT.

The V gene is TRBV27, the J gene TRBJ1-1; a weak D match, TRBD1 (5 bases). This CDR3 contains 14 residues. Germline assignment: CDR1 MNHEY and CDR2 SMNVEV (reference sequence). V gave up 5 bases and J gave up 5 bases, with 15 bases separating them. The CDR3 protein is CASSPAAGGTEAFF. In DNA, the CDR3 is TGTGCCAGCAGTCCAGCAGCGGGGGGTACTGAAGCTTTCTTT.